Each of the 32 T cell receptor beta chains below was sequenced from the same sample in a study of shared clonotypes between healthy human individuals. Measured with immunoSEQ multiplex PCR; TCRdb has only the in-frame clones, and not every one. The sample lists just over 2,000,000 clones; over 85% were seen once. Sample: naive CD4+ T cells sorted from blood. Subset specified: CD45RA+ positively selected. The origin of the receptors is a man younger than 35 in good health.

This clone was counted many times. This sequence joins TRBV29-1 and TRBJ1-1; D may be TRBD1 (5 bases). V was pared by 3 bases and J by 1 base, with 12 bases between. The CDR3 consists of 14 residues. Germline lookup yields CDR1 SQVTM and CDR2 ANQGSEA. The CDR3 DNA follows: TGCAGCGTTGACACCGGGACGGCGAACACTGAAGCTTTCTTT. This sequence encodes CSVDTGTANTEAFF.

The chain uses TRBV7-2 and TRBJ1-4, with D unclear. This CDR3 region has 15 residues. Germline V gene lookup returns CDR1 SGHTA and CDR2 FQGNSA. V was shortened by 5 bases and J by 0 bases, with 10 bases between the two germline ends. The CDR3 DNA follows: TGTGCCAGCAGCCCGGCATCTACAACTAATGAAAAACTGTTTTTT. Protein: CASSPASTTNEKLFF.

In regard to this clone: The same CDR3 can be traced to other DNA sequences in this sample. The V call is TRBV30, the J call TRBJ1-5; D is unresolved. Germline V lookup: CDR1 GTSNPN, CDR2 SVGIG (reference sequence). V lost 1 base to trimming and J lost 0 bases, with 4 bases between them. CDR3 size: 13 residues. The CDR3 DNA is TGTGCCTGGAGTGAGAGTAGCAATCAGCCCCAGCATTTT. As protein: CAWSESSNQPQHF. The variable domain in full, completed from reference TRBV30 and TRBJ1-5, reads SQTIHQWPATLVQPVGSPLSLECTVEGTSNPNLYWYRQAAGRGLQLLFYSVGIGQISSEVPQNLSASRPQDRQFILSSKKLLLSDSGFYLCAWSESSNQPQHFGDGTRLSIL.

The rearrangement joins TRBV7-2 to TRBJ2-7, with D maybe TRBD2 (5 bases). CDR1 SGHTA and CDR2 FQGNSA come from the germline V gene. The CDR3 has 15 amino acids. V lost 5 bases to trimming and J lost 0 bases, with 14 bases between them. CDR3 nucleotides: TGTGCCAGCAGCCTCCGCGGCGGGTACTCCTACGAGCAGTACTTC. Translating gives CASSLRGGYSYEQYF.

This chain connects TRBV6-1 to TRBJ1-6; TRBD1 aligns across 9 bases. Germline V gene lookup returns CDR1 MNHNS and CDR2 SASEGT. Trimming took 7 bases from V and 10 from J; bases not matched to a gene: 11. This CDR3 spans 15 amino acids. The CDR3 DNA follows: TGTGCCAGCACGGCTTGGGACAGGGCGATCTCACCCCTCCACTTT. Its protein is CASTAWDRAISPLHF.

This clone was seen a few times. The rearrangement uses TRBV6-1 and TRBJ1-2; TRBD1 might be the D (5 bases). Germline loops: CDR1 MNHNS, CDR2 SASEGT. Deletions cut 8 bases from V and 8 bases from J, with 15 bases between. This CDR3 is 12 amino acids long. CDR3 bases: TGTGCCAGCGACCGGCAGGGAGTAGGCTACACCTTC. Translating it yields CASDRQGVGYTF.

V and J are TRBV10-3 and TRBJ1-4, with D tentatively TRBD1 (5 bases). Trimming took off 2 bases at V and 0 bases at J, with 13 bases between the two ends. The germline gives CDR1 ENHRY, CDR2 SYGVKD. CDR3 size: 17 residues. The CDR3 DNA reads TGTGCCATCAGTGAGGGGGGTACCCTTGCAACTAATGAAAAACTGTTTTTT. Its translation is CAISEGGTLATNEKLFF.

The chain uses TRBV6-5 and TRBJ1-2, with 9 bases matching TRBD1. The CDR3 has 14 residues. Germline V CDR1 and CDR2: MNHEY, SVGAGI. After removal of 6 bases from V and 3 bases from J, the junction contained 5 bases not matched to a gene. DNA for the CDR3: TGTGCCAGCAGACCGACAGGGGGGTACTATGGCTACACCTTC. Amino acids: CASRPTGGYYGYTF.

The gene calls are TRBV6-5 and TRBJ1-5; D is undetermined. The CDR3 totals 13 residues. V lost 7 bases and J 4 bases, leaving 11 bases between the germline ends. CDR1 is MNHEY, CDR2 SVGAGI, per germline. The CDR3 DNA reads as TGTGCCAGCAAACGTCAGGTGAATCAGCCCCAGCATTTT. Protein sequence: CASKRQVNQPQHF.

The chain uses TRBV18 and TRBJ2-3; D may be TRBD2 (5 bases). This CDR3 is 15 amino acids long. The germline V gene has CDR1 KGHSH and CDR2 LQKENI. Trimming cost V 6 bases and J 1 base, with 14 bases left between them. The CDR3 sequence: CASSLSAVGTDTQYF. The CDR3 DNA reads TGTGCCAGCTCGCTTAGCGCGGTAGGCACAGATACGCAGTATTTT.

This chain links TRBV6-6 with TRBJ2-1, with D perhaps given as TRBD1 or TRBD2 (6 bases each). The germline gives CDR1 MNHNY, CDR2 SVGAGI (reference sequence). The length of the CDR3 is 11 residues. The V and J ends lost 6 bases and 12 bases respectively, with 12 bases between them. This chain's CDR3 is CASRGGPGQFF. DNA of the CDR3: TGTGCCAGCAGGGGGGGCCCCGGGCAGTTCTTC.

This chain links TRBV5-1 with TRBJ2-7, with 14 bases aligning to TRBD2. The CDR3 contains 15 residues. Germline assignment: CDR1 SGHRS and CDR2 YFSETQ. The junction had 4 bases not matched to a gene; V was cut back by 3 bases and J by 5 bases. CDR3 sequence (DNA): TGCGCCAGCAGCTGGGGGACTAGCGGGGGCCACGAGCAGTACTTC. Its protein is CASSWGTSGGHEQYF.

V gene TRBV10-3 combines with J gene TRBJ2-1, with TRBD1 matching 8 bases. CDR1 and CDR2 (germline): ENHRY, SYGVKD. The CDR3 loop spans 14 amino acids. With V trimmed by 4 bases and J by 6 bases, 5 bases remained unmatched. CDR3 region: CAISVDREINEQFF. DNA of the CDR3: TGTGCCATCAGTGTGGACAGGGAAATCAATGAGCAGTTCTTC.

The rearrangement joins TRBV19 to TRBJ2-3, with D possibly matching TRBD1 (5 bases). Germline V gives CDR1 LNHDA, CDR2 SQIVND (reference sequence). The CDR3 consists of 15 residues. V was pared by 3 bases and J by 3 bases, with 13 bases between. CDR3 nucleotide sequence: TGTGCCAGTAGTATTGGGGCTAGTAGGACAGATACGCAGTATTTT. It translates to CASSIGASRTDTQYF.

In DNA, the CDR3 is TGTGCCAGCAGCTTGGACGCCGGGAACACTGAAGCTTTCTTT. Amino acid sequence: CASSLDAGNTEAFF. V usage is TRBV5-4 and J usage is TRBJ1-1; D uncertain. V lost 0 bases and J lost 1, with 7 bases in between. CDR1 is SGHNT and CDR2 is YYREEE in the germline V gene (reference sequence). The CDR3 loop spans 14 amino acids.

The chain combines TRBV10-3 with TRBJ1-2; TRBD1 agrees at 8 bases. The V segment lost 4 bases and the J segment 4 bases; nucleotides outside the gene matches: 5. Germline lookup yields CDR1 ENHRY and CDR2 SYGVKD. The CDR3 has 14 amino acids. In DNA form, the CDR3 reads TGTGCCATCAGTGGGACAGGGTCGAGCTATGGCTACACCTTC. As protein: CAISGTGSSYGYTF.

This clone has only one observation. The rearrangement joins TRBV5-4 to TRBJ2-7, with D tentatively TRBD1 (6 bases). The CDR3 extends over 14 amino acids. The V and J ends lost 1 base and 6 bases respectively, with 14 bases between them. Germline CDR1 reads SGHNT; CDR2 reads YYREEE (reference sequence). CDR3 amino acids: CASSLKTGRGEQYF. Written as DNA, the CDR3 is TGTGCCAGCAGCTTGAAGACAGGACGCGGCGAGCAGTACTTC.

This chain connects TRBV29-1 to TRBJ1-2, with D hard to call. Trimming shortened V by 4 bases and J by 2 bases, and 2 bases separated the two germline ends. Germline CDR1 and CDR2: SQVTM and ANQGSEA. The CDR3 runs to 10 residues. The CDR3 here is CSVANYGYTF. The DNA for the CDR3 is TGCAGCGTTGCCAACTATGGCTACACCTTC. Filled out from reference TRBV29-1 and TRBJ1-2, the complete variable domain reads SAVISQKPSRDICQRGTSLTIQCQVDSQVTMMFWYRQQPGQSLTLIATANQGSEATYESGFVIDKFPISRPNLTFSTLTVSNMSPEDSSIYLCSVANYGYTFGSGTRLTVV.

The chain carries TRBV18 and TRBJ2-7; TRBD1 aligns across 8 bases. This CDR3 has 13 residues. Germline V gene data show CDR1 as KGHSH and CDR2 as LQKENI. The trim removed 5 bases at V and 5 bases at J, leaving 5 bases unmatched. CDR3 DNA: TGTGCCAGCTCAGGACAGGGAAGCCACGAGCAGTACTTC. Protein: CASSGQGSHEQYF.

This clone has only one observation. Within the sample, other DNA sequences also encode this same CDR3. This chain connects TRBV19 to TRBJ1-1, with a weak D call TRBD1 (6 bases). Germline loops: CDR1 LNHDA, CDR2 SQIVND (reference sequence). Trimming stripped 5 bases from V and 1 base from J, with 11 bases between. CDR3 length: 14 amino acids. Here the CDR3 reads CASSEQTGNTEAFF. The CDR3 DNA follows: TGTGCCAGTAGTGAACAGACAGGGAACACTGAAGCTTTCTTT.

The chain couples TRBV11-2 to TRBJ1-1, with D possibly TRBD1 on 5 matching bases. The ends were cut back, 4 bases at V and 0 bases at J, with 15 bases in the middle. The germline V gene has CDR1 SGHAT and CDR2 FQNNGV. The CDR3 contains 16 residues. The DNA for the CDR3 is TGTGCCAGCAGCTCCCCACCGGGGGGAATGAACACTGAAGCTTTCTTT. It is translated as CASSSPPGGMNTEAFF.

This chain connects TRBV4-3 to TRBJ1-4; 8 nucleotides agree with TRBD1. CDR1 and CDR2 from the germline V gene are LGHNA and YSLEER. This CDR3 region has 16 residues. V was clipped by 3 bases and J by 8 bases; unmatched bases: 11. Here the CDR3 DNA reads TGCGCCAGCAGCCAGGTCCTTATGCAGGGGGCGGAAAAACTGTTTTTT. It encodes CASSQVLMQGAEKLFF.

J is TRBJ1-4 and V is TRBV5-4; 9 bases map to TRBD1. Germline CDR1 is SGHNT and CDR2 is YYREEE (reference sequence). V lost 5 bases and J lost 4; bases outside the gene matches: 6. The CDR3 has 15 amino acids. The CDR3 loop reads CASRLAGQGNEKLFF. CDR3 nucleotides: TGTGCCAGCAGGCTGGCGGGACAGGGTAATGAAAAACTGTTTTTT.

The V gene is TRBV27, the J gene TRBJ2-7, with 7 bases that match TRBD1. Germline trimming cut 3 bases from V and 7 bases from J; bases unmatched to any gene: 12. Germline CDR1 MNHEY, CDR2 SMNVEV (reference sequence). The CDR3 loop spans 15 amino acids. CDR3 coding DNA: TGTGCCAGCAGTTTGGACAGGCCCCTTTTGGGTGAGCAGTACTTC. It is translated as CASSLDRPLLGEQYF.

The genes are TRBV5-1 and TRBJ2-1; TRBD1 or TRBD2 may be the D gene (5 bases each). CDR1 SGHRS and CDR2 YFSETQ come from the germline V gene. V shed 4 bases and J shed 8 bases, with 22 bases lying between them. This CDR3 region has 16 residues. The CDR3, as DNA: TGCGCCAGCAGCCCGGATGGGGCTAGCAGGGTATATGAGCAGTTCTTC. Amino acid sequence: CASSPDGASRVYEQFF.

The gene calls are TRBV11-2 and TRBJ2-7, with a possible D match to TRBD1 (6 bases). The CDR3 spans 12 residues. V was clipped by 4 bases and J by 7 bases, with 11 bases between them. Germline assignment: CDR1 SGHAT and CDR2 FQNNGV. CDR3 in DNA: TGTGCCAGCAGCTCCACTCAGGGGGAGCAGTACTTC. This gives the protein CASSSTQGEQYF.

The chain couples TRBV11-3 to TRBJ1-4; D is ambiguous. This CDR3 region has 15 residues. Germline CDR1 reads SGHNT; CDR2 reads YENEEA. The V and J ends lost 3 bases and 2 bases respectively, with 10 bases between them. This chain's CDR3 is CASSFGRATNEKLFF. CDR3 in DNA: TGTGCCAGCAGCTTCGGACGGGCTACTAATGAAAAACTGTTTTTT. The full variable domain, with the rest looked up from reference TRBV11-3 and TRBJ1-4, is EAGVVQSPRYKIIEKKQPVAFWCNPISGHNTLYWYLQNLGQGPELLIRYENEEAVDDSQLPKDRFSAERLKGVDSTLKIQPAELGDSAVYLCASSFGRATNEKLFFGSGTQLSVL.

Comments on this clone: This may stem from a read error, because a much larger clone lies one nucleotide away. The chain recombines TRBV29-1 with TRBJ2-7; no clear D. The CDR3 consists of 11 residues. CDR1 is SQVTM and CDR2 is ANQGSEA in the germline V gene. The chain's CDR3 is CSVEVSYGQYF. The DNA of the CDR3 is TGCAGCGTTGAAGTCTCCTACGGGCAGTACTTC.

Written as DNA, the CDR3 is TGCGCCAGCAGCCTCCCACAGGATACCGGGGAGCTGTTTTTT. It yields the protein CASSLPQDTGELFF. This chain uses TRBV5-1 with TRBJ2-2; D is perhaps TRBD1 (5 bases). The CDR3 covers 14 residues. Trimming stripped 4 bases from V and 5 bases from J, with 12 bases between. From germline, CDR1 is SGHRS and CDR2 YFSETQ.

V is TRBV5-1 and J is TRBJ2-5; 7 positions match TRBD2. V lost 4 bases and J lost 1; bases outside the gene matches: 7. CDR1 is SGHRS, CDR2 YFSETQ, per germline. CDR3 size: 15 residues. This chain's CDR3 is CASSGDSGSQETQYF. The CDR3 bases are TGCGCCAGCAGCGGGGATAGCGGGTCCCAAGAGACCCAGTACTTC.

The CDR3 region has the DNA TGCGCCAGCAGTGAGTCTATAGGGGGCAATCAGCCCCAGCATTTT. As protein: CASSESIGGNQPQHF. This chain links TRBV10-1 with TRBJ1-5, with a weak D call TRBD1 (5 bases). Germline V lookup: CDR1 WNHNN, CDR2 SYGVQD (reference sequence). The germline V and J ends were trimmed by 0 bases and 2 bases, with 8 bases remaining between them. The CDR3 loop spans 15 amino acids.

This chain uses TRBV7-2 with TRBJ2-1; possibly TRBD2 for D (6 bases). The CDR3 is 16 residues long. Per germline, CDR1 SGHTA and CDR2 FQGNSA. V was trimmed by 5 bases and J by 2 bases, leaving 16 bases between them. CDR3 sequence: CASSVSGQRPYNEQFF. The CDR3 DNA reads TGTGCCAGCAGCGTTAGCGGCCAGCGACCCTACAATGAGCAGTTCTTC.